This record looks at one T cell receptor (beta chain) sequence and its context. The antigen is undetermined. This sample was included in a study of CD8 T cells in Susac syndrome. Overall study findings and caveats: Only a relatively small number of individuals were included in the TCR sequencing and HLA analysis. There was no clonal expansion in the CD4+ T cell repertoires of Susac syndrome.

Germline CDR1 reads MGHRA; CDR2 reads YSYEKL. V lost 3 bases, J lost 0 bases, and 8 bases lay in between. The CDR3 consists of 14 residues. cDNA came from approximately 0.5 to 1 ug RNA primed by random hexamers. With immunoSEQ multiplex PCR, TCR beta CDR3 was amplified across 54 Vbeta and 13 Jbeta. Each CDR3 protein gets one entry after TCRdb re-called the immunoSEQ multiplex PCR reads with MiXCR. This repertoire shows approximately 150,000 distinct CDR3 sequences, about 94% found once; its top ten account for 0.065% to 0.1%. The sequencing input was CD4+ T cells from PBMCs. The receptor was isolated from a human donor with Susac syndrome. The chain couples TRBV4-1 to TRBJ1-1; no clear D gene. The chain's CDR3 is CASSHRGVNTEAFF. CDR3 nucleotide sequence: TGCGCCAGCAGCCACCGAGGCGTGAACACTGAAGCTTTCTTT.